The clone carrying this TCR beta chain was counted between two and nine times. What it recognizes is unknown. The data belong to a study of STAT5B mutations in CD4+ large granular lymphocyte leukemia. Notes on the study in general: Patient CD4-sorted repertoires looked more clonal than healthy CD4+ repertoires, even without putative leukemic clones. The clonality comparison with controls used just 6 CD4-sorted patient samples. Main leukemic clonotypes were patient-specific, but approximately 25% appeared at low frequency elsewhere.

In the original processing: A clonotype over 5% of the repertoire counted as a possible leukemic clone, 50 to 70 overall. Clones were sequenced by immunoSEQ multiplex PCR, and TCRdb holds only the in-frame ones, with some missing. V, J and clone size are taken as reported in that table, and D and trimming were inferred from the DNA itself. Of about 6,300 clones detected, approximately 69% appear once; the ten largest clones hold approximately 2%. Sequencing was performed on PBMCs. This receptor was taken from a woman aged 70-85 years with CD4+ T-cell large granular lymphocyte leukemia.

The CDR3 region is CASSLDGSRTGELFF. The CDR3 nucleotides are TGTGCCAGTAGCCTCGACGGCTCGAGGACCGGGGAGCTGTTTTTT. This sequence joins TRBV19 and TRBJ2-2; D gene unclear. V was clipped by 6 bases and J by 5 bases, with 16 bases between them. CDR3 length equals 15 residues. The germline V gene encodes CDR1 LNHDA and CDR2 SQIVND (reference sequence).